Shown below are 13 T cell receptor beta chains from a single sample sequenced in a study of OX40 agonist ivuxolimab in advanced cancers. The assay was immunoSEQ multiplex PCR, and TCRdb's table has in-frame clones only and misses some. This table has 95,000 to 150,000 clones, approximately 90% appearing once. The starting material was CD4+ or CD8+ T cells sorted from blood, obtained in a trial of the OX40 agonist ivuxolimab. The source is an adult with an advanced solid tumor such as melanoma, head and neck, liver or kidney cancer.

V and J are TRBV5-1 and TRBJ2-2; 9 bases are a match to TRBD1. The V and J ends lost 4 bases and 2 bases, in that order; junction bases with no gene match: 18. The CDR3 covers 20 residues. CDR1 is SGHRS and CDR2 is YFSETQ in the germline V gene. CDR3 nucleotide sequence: TGCGCCAGCAGCCCACAGGGGGCGCGAGGTGGGAGTTTCAACACCGGGGAGCTGTTTTTT. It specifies CASSPQGARGGSFNTGELFF. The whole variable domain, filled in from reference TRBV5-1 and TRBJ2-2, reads KAGVTQTPRYLIKTRGQQVTLSCSPISGHRSVSWYQQTPGQGLQFLFEYFSETQRNKGNFPGRFSGRQFSNSRSEMNVSTLELGDSALYLCASSPQGARGGSFNTGELFFGEGSRLTVL.

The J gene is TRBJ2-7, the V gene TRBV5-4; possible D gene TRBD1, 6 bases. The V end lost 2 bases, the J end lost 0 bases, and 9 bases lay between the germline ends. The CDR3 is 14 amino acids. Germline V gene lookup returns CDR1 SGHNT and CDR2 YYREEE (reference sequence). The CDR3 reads CASSFGDTSYEQYF. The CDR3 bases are TGTGCCAGCAGCTTCGGGGACACCTCCTACGAGCAGTACTTC.

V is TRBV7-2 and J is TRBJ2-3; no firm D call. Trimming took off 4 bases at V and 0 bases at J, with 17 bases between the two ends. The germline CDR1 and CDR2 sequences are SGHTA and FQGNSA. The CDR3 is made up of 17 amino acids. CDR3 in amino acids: CASSSRVSPPSTDTQYF. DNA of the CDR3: TGTGCCAGCAGCTCAAGGGTATCGCCCCCTAGCACAGATACGCAGTATTTT.

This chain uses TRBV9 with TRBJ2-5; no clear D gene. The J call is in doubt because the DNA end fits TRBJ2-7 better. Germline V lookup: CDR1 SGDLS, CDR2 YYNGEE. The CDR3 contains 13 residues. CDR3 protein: CASSVGPVYEQYF. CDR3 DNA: TGTGCCAGCAGCGTAGGCCCAGTCTACGAGCAGTACTTC.

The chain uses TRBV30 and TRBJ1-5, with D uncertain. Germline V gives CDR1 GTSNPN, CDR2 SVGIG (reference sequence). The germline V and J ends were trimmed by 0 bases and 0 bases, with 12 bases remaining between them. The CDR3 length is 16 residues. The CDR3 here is CAWSVYRHSSNQPQHF. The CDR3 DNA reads TGTGCCTGGAGTGTATACCGACATTCTAGCAATCAGCCCCAGCATTTT.

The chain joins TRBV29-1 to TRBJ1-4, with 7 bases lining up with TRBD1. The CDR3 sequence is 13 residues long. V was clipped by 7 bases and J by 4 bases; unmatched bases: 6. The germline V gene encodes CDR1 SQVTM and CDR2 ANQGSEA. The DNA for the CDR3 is TGCAGCGCTTCTGACAGGGATAATGAAAAACTGTTTTTT. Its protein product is CSASDRDNEKLFF.

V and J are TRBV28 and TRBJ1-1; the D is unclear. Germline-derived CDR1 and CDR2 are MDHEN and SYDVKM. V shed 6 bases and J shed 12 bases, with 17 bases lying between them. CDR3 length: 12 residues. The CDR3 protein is CASSRSNLLPFF. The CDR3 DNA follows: TGTGCCAGCAGCCGATCCAACCTTCTCCCTTTCTTT.

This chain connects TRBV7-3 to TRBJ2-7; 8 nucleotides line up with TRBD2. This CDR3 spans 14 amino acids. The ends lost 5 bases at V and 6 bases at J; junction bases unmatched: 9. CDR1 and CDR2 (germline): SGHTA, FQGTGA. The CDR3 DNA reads TGTGCCAGCAGCCAAAGCGGGAGTATAGGCGAGCAGTACTTC. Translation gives CASSQSGSIGEQYF. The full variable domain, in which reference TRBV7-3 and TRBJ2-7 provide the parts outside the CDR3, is GAGVSQTPSNKVTEKGKYVELRCDPISGHTALYWYRQSLGQGPEFLIYFQGTGAADDSGLPNDRFFAVRPEGSVSTLKIQRTERGDSAVYLCASSQSGSIGEQYFGPGTRLTVT.

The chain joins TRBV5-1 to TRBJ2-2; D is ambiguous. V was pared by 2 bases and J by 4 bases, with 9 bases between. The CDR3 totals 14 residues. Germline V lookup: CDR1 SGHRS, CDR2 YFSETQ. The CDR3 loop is CASSFSRPTGELFF. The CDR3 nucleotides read TGCGCCAGCAGCTTCTCACGGCCCACCGGGGAGCTGTTTTTT.

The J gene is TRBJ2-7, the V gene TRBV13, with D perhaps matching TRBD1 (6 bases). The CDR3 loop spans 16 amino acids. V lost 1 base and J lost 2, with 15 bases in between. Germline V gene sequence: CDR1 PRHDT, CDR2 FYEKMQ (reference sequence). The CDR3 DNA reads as TGTGCCAGCAGCTTAGCCGTCTCGGACAGCCCCTACGAGCAGTACTTC. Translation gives CASSLAVSDSPYEQYF.

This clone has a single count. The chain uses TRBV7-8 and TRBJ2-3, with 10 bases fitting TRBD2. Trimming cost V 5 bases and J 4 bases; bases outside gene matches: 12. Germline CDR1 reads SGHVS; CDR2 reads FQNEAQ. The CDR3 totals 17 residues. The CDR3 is CASSPGRAGGPSDTQYF. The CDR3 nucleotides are TGTGCCAGCAGCCCCGGGAGAGCGGGAGGGCCTTCAGATACGCAGTATTTT.

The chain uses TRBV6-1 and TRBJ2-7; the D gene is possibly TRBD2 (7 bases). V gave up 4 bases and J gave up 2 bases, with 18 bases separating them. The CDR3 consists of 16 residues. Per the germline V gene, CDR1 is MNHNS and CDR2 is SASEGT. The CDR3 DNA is TGTGCCAGCAGTGTCCCCGGGAGAGGGGGGGCCTACGAGCAGTACTTC. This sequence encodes CASSVPGRGGAYEQYF.

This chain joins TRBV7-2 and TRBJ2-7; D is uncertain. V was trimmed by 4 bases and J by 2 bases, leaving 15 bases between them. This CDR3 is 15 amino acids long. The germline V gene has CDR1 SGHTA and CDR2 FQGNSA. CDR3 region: CASSWAAGEAYEQYF. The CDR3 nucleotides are TGTGCCAGCAGCTGGGCGGCAGGAGAAGCCTACGAGCAGTACTTC.